The rows below give T cell receptor beta chains drawn from one sample of a study of control samples from healthy donors and cancer patients. Profiled with immunoSEQ multiplex PCR; TCRdb holds only in-frame clones, not every one. The data hold about 230,000 clones, with over 75% observed a single time. Sequenced: PBMCs. These receptors were collected from a woman aged 55-70 years with lung cancer. Both conserved end residues are part of each CDR3. D genes are given only for firm matches. Some rows mark clone size as missing; the rest say once, few, many or name a class of expanded clone.

TRBJ1-1 | TRBV7-9 | - | - | TGTGCCAGCAGCTTAGCCGGCAGCCTGAACACTGAAGCTTTCTTT | CASSLAGSLNTEAFF
TRBJ1-1 | TRBV2 | TRBD1 | few | TGTGCCAGCACTCGAGGACAGGGGCCCACTGAAGCTTTCTTT | CASTRGQGPTEAFF
TRBJ2-7 | TRBV6-5 | TRBD1 | - | TGTGCCAGCACCTATGAAGTTGGGACAGGTCTTGGGCAGTACTTC | CASTYEVGTGLGQYF
TRBJ2-3 | TRBV25-1 | - | - | TGTGCCAGCAGCGATCTGGGGGATACGCAGTATTTT | CASSDLGDTQYF
TRBJ1-1 | TRBV7-9 | - | - | TGTGCCAGCAGCTTAGGTTGGGGTGGGCCCACTGAAGCTTTCTTT | CASSLGWGGPTEAFF
TRBJ1-3 | TRBV4-1 | - | - | TGCGCCAGCAGCCAAGAGCAGGCGTCTGGAAACACCATATATTTT | CASSQEQASGNTIYF
TRBJ1-2 | TRBV6-6 | TRBD1 | - | TGTGCCAGCCATATGGGAGGGCAGGGGGTCTATGGCTACACCTTC | CASHMGGQGVYGYTF
TRBJ2-1 | TRBV5-1 | TRBD2 | - | TGCGCCAGCACCCGAAGCGGGGCAAGCTCCTACAATGAGCAGTTCTTC | CASTRSGASSYNEQFF
TRBJ1-1 | TRBV18 | - | - | TGTGCCAGCTCACCACGACGAGAAGGGAACACTGAAGCTTTCTTT | CASSPRREGNTEAFF
TRBJ1-1 | TRBV19 | - | - | TGTGCCAGTAGTATTTCCTCTGGGAACACTGAAGCTTTCTTT | CASSISSGNTEAFF
TRBJ1-1 | TRBV7-2 | - | - | TGTGCCAGCAGCTTAGATAGGGCTGAAGCTTTCTTT | CASSLDRAEAFF
TRBJ2-5 | TRBV5-8 | - | once | TGTGCCAGCAGCTTGGGGAAGACCCAGTACTTC | CASSLGKTQYF
TRBJ1-1 | TRBV2 | - | - | TGTGCCAGCAACTACTTGGGGGTTGGCACTGAAGCTTTCTTT | CASNYLGVGTEAFF
TRBJ2-7 | TRBV3-1/TRBV3-2 | - | - | TGTGCCAGCAGCCAAGCCGGGACACTATCCTACGAGCAGTACTTC | CASSQAGTLSYEQYF
TRBJ2-7 | TRBV15 | - | few | TGTGCCACCAGCAGCAATACGGGCTACGAGCAGTACTTC | CATSSNTGYEQYF
TRBJ2-5 | TRBV28 | TRBD2 | - | TGTGCCAGCAGTTTAAGCGGGGCGACCCAAGAGACCCAGTACTTC | CASSLSGATQETQYF
TRBJ2-1 | TRBV3-1/TRBV3-2 | - | - | TGTGCCAGCAGCCAAGTTTCTGCTAGAGGTTCGGTCAATGAGCAGTTCTTC | CASSQVSARGSVNEQFF
TRBJ1-1 | TRBV5-1 | TRBD1 | - | TGCGCCAGCAGCCCTCCCGGACAGGGTCGAGAAGCTTTCTTT | CASSPPGQGREAFF
TRBJ1-6 | TRBV5-1 | - | - | TGCGCCAGCAGCTTGGAAACAGGAGATAATTCACCCCTCCACTTT | CASSLETGDNSPLHF
TRBJ1-1 | TRBV10-3 | - | - | TGTGCCGCCGCAGACAGGTCATCGAACACTGAAGCTTTCTTT | CAAADRSSNTEAFF
TRBJ2-1 | TRBV4-1 | - | - | TGCGCCAGCAGCCAAGATGTGGTCAGACCTAGCTCCTACAATGAGCAGTTCTTC | CASSQDVVRPSSYNEQFF
TRBJ1-5 | TRBV3-1/TRBV3-2 | - | - | TGTGCCAGCAGCCAATTCATAGATCAGCCCCAGCATTTT | CASSQFIDQPQHF
TRBJ1-1 | TRBV5-1 | - | - | TGCGCCAGCAGCCTGGACCCGAACACTGAAGCTTTCTTT | CASSLDPNTEAFF
TRBJ2-3 | TRBV9 | - | - | TGTGCCAGCAGCCCCTTGGACCTTTCAGATACGCAGTATTTT | CASSPLDLSDTQYF
TRBJ2-2 | TRBV9 | TRBD1 | once | TGTGCCAGCAGCAAAGGACAGGGACGGAACACCGGGGAGCTGTTTTTT | CASSKGQGRNTGELFF
TRBJ2-6 | TRBV5-1 | TRBD1 | once | TGCGCCAGCAGCACTCGGACAGGGGAGGACTTCGGGGCCAACGTCCTGACTTTC | CASSTRTGEDFGANVLTF
TRBJ1-1 | TRBV19 | TRBD1 | - | TGTGCCAGTAGTCCAGAACAGGGGTTTAACACTGAAGCTTTCTTT | CASSPEQGFNTEAFF
TRBJ2-5 | TRBV7-8 | - | - | TGTGCCAGCAGCTTAGCACAGGGCCCAGAGACCCAGTACTTC | CASSLAQGPETQYF
TRBJ1-1 | TRBV18 | - | - | TGTGCCAGCTCATCCGCAGCCCCTATGAACACTGAAGCTTTCTTT | CASSSAAPMNTEAFF
TRBJ1-6 | TRBV12-3/TRBV12-4 | - | - | TGTGCCAGCATCGGGGGGGGTAATTCACCCCTCCACTTT | CASIGGGNSPLHF
TRBJ1-6 | TRBV12-3/TRBV12-4 | - | - | TGTGCCAGCAGTTTTGGTGAGAATTCACCCCTCCACTTT | CASSFGENSPLHF
TRBJ1-3 | TRBV4-1 | TRBD1 | - | TGCGCCAGCAGCCAAGCTCCCGGGACAGGGGGCTTGCTGTCCATATATTTT | CASSQAPGTGGLLSIYF
TRBJ1-5 | TRBV28 | TRBD1 | - | TGTGCCAGCAGTTTAAGTCTGGGGACAGGGAGGAGTCCGGGCAATCAGCCCCAGCATTTT | CASSLSLGTGRSPGNQPQHF
TRBJ2-3 | TRBV7-9 | - | - | TGTGCCAGCAGCTCTAGGGTCAGCACAGATACGCAGTATTTT | CASSSRVSTDTQYF
TRBJ2-7 | TRBV7-3 | TRBD2 | few | TGTGCCAGCAGCCTAGCGGGCGACTACGAGCAGTACTTC | CASSLAGDYEQYF
TRBJ1-6 | TRBV25-1 | - | - | TGTGCCAGCAGTGATTCACCCGGCGGCAATTCACCCCTCCACTTT | CASSDSPGGNSPLHF
TRBJ2-1 | TRBV6-5 | - | - | TGTGCCAGCGGGGGCGTTTACAATGAGCAGTTCTTC | CASGGVYNEQFF
TRBJ2-3 | TRBV6-2/TRBV6-3 | - | once | TGTGCCAGCAGTTACTCCGGCTGGGGTACGGATACGCAGTATTTT | CASSYSGWGTDTQYF
TRBJ1-4 | TRBV2 | - | - | TGTGCCAGCAGGGCGGAACCCCAGGGAAAACTGTTTTTT | CASRAEPQGKLFF
TRBJ1-1 | TRBV19 | - | - | TGTGCCAGTAGTATTACAGGTGCCAACACTGAAGCTTTCTTT | CASSITGANTEAFF
TRBJ1-1 | TRBV27 | - | - | TGTGCCAGCAGTCCGCACCTCGGGGGGGGGAGCACTGAAGCTTTCTTT | CASSPHLGGGSTEAFF
TRBJ1-1 | TRBV7-8 | - | - | TGTGCCAGCAGCCGGGGGGGGAGTGAAGCTTTCTTT | CASSRGGSEAFF
TRBJ2-3 | TRBV13 | TRBD2 | once | TGTGCCAGCACCCTTAGCGGGAGAGGGGCAGATACGCAGTATTTT | CASTLSGRGADTQYF
TRBJ2-1 | TRBV19 | - | - | TGTGCCACCTCGAGCTACAATGAGCAGTTCTTC | CATSSYNEQFF
TRBJ2-7 | TRBV13 | - | - | TGTGCTACGGGCGGATCACCTTACGAGCAGTACTTC | CATGGSPYEQYF
TRBJ2-6 | TRBV27 | TRBD2 | - | TGTGCCAGCAGTCCCGGGGGGGGCTGGGACACCCTCTCTGGGGCCAACGTCCTGACTTTC | CASSPGGGWDTLSGANVLTF
TRBJ2-5 | TRBV4-2 | - | - | TGTGCCAGCAGCCAAGAGGCCCATCAAGAGACCCAGTACTTC | CASSQEAHQETQYF
TRBJ2-7 | TRBV7-9 | - | - | TGTGCCAGCAGCTTATCACGGAACTCCTACGAGCAGTACTTC | CASSLSRNSYEQYF
TRBJ2-1 | TRBV9 | - | - | TGTGCCAGCAGCGTAGGTAGCGCTAGCTCCTACAATGAGCAGTTCTTC | CASSVGSASSYNEQFF
TRBJ2-7 | TRBV6-5 | - | - | TGTGCCAGCTCGGGGGTCGGGGGAGAGCAGTACTTC | CASSGVGGEQYF
TRBJ2-5 | TRBV12-3/TRBV12-4 | - | - | TGTGCCAGCAGCACGATATTGGAGACCCAGTACTTC | CASSTILETQYF
TRBJ1-1 | TRBV6-6 | - | - | TGTGCCAGCAGCCCCCCCGGCTCCCACACTGAAGCTTTCTTT | CASSPPGSHTEAFF